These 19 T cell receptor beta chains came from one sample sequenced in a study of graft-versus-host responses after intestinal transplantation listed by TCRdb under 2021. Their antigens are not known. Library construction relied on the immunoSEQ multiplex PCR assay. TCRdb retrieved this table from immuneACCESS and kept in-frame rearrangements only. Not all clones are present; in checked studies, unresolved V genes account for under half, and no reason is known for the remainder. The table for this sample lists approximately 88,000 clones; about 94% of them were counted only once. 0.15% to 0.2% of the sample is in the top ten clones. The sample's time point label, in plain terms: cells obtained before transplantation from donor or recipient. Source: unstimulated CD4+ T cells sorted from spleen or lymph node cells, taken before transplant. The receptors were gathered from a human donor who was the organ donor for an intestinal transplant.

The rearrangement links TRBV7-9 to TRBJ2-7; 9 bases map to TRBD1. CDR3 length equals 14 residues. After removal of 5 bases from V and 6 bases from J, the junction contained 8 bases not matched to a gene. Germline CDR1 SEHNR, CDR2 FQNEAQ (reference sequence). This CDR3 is CASSTPGQGGEQYF. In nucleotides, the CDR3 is TGTGCCAGCAGCACGCCGGGACAGGGCGGCGAGCAGTACTTC.

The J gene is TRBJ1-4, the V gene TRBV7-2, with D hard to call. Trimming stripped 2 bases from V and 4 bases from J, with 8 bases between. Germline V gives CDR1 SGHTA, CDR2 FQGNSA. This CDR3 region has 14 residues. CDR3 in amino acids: CASSLMAFNEKLFF. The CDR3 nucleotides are TGTGCCAGCAGCTTAATGGCTTTTAATGAAAAACTGTTTTTT.

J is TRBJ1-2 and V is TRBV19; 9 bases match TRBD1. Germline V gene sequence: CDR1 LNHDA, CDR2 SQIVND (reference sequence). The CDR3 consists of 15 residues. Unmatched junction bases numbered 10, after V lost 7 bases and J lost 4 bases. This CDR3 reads CASTYRDRDFYGYTF. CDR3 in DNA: TGTGCCAGTACCTACCGGGACAGGGACTTCTATGGCTACACCTTC.

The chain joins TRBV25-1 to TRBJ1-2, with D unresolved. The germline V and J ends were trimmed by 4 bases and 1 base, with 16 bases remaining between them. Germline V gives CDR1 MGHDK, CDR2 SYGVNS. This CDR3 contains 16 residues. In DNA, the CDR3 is TGTGCCAGCAGTGTCGGCGGACCAAATTTTAACTATGGCTACACCTTC. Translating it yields CASSVGGPNFNYGYTF.

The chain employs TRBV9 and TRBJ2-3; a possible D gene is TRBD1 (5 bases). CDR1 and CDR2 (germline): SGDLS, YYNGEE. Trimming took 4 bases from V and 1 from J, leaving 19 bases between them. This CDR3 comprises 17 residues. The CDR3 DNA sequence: TGTGCCAGCAGCCCCCTTTTTGGCGCAGGGCGCACAGATACGCAGTATTTT. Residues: CASSPLFGAGRTDTQYF.

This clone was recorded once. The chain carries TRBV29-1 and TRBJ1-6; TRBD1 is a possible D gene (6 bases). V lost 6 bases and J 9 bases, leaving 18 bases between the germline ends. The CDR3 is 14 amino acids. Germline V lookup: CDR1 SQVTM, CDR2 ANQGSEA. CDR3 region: CSVYFIRGASPLHF. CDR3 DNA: TGCAGCGTCTACTTCATCCGGGGGGCTTCACCCCTCCACTTT.

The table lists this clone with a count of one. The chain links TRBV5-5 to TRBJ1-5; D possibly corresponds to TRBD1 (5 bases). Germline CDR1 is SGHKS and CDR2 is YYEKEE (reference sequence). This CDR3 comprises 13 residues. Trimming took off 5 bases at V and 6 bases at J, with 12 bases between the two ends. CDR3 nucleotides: TGTGCCAGCAGTTTAGACAGTTCTCAGCCCCAGCATTTT. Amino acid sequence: CASSLDSSQPQHF.

The CDR3, as DNA: TGTGCCAGCAGCTTAAACAATCGGGGGGATACGCAGTATTTT. Its protein is CASSLNNRGDTQYF. The chain couples TRBV5-4 to TRBJ2-3; possibly TRBD2 for D (6 bases). The germline V gene has CDR1 SGHNT and CDR2 YYREEE (reference sequence). V was shortened by 2 bases and J by 6 bases, with 13 bases between the two germline ends. The CDR3 is made up of 14 amino acids.

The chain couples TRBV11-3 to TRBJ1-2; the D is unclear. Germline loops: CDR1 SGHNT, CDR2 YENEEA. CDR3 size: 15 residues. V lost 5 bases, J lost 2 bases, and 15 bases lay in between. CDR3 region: CASSTRSGENYGYTF. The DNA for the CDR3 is TGTGCCAGCAGCACACGCTCAGGCGAGAACTATGGCTACACCTTC. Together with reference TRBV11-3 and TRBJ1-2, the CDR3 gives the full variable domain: EAGVVQSPRYKIIEKKQPVAFWCNPISGHNTLYWYLQNLGQGPELLIRYENEEAVDDSQLPKDRFSAERLKGVDSTLKIQPAELGDSAVYLCASSTRSGENYGYTFGSGTRLTVV.

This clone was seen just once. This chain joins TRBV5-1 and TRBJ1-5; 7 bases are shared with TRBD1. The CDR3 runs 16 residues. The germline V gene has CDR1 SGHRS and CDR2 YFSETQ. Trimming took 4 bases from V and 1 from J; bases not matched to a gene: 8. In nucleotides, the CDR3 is TGCGCCAGCAGCCCAGGGGGGACGGAAAGCAATCAGCCCCAGCATTTT. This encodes CASSPGGTESNQPQHF.

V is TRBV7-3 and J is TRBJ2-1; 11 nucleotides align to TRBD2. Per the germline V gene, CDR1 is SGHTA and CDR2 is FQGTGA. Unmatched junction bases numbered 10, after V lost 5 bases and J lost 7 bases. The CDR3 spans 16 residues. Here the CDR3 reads CASSPRIAGGLNEQFF. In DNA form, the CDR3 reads TGTGCCAGCAGCCCGAGGATAGCGGGGGGGCTTAATGAGCAGTTCTTC.

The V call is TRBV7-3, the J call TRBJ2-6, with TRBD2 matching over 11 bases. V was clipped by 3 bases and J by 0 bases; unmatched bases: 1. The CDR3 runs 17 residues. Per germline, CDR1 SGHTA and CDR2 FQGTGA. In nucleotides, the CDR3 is TGTGCCAGCAGCTTTAGCGGGGGGGCCTCTGGGGCCAACGTCCTGACTTTC. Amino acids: CASSFSGGASGANVLTF. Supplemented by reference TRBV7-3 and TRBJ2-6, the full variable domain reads GAGVSQTPSNKVTEKGKYVELRCDPISGHTALYWYRQSLGQGPEFLIYFQGTGAADDSGLPNDRFFAVRPEGSVSTLKIQRTERGDSAVYLCASSFSGGASGANVLTFGAGSRLTVL.

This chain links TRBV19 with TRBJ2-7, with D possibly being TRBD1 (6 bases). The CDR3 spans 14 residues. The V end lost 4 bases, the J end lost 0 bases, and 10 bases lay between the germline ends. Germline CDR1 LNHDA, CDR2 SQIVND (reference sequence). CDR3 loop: CASSKDRISYEQYF. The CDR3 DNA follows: TGTGCCAGTAGTAAGGACAGAATCTCCTACGAGCAGTACTTC. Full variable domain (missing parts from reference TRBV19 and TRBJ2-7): DGGITQSPKYLFRKEGQNVTLSCEQNLNHDAMYWYRQDPGQGLRLIYYSQIVNDFQKGDIAEGYSVSREKKESFPLTVTSAQKNPTAFYLCASSKDRISYEQYFGPGTRLTVT.

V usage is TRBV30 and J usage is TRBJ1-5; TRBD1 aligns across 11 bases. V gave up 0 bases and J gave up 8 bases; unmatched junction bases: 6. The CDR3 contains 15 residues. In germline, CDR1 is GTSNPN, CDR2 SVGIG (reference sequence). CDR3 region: CAWSVGQGAREPQHF. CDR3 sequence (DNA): TGTGCCTGGAGTGTCGGACAGGGGGCGAGGGAGCCCCAGCATTTT.

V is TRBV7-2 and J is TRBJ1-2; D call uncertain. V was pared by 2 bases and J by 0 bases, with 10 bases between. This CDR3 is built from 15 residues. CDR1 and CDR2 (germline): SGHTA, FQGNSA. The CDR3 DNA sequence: TGTGCCAGCAGCTTAATGCAGGCCGCTAACTATGGCTACACCTTC. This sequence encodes CASSLMQAANYGYTF.

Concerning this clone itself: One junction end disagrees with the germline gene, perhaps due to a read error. CDR3 sequence (DNA): TGCGCCAGCAGCGCCGGACAGGGCGGTATGGGTAGCTTC. Amino acid sequence: CASSAGQGGMGSF. V and J are TRBV5-1 and TRBJ1-2; 8 nucleotides agree with TRBD1. The CDR3 extends over 13 amino acids. Germline CDR1 SGHRS, CDR2 YFSETQ.

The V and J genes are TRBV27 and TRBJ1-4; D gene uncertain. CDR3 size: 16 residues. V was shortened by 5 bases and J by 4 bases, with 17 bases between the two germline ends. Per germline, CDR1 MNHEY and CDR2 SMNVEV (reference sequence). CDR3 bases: TGTGCCAGCAGTGGGCGAAGGGTTGGGGATAATGAAAAACTGTTTTTT. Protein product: CASSGRRVGDNEKLFF.

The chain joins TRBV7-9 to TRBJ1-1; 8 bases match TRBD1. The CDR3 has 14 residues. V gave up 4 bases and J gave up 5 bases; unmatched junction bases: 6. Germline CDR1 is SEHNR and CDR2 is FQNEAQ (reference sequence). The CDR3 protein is CASSSRTGMTEAFF. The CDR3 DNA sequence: TGTGCCAGCAGCTCTCGGACAGGGATGACTGAAGCTTTCTTT.

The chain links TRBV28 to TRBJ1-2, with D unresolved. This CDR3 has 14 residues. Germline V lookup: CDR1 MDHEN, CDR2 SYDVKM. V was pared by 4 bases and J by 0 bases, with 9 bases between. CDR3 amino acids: CASSSDTANYGYTF. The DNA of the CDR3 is TGTGCCAGCAGTTCTGACACAGCTAACTATGGCTACACCTTC.